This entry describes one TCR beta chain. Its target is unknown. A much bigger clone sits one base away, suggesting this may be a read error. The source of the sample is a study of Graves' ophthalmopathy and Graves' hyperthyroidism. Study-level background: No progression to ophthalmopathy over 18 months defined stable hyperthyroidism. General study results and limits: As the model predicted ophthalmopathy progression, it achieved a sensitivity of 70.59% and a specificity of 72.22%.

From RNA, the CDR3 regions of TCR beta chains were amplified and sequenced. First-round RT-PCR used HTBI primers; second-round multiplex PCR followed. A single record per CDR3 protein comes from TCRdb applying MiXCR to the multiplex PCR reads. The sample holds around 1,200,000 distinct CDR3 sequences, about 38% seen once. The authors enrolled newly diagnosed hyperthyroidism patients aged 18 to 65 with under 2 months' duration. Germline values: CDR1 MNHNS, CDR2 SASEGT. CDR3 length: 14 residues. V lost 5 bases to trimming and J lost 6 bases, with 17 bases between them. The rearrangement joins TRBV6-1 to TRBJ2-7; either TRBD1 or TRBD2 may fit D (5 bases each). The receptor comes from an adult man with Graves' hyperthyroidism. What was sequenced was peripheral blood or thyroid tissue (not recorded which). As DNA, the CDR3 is TGTGCCAGCAGTTACCTCCAGGGACGGACCGAGCAGTACTTC. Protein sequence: CASSYLQGRTEQYF.